These T cell receptor beta chains were read from a single sample in a study of blood T cell repertoires in COVID-19. The method was immunoSEQ multiplex PCR; TCRdb's version includes in-frame clones alone and lacks a portion of them. The sample carries about 190,000 clones, roughly nine tenths recorded once. The sequenced material came from peripheral blood. The origin of the receptors is a man in his thirties or forties with acute or convalescent COVID-19. Each CDR3 is given with its conserved first and last residue. D genes are given only for firm matches. Expanded clones get a size class; other rows say once, few or many, or leave the size out.

d_call	v_call	j_call	clone_size	cdr3_nt	cdr3_aa
TRBD1	TRBV7-6	TRBJ1-4	-	TGTGCCAGCAGCTCTGGGACAGGGAGTTGGAAACTGTTTTTT	CASSSGTGSWKLFF
TRBD1	TRBV7-8	TRBJ1-6	-	TGTGCCAGCAGCCCTATGGACAGGGGTAATTCACCCCTCCACTTT	CASSPMDRGNSPLHF
TRBD1	TRBV5-1	TRBJ1-4	once	TGCGCCAGCAGCAGAACCTTACCGGGACAGGGCGATGAAAAACTGTTTTTT	CASSRTLPGQGDEKLFF
-	TRBV6-5	TRBJ1-6	-	TGTGCCAGCAGTTACTCGACAGCTAATTCACCCCTCCACTTT	CASSYSTANSPLHF
-	TRBV7-9	TRBJ1-2	few	TGTGCCAGCAGCGAAGACACCTCGGCAAACTATGGCTACACCTTC	CASSEDTSANYGYTF
TRBD2	TRBV30	TRBJ2-5	-	TGTGCCTGGAACCCCGGGCTAGCGGGAGTCTTAGAGACCCAGTACTTC	CAWNPGLAGVLETQYF
-	TRBV5-1	TRBJ1-2	-	TGCGCCAGCAGCCCGAGACCGACAGGAGACTATGGCTACACCTTC	CASSPRPTGDYGYTF
TRBD2	TRBV5-1	TRBJ2-2	-	TGCGCCAGCAGCCCCAAGACTAGCGGGAGGGCCACCGGGGAGCTGTTTTTT	CASSPKTSGRATGELFF
-	TRBV6-6	TRBJ1-1	-	TGTGCCAGCAGTTACTCGAGGGGGGGTGAAGCTTTCTTT	CASSYSRGGEAFF
TRBD1	TRBV7-9	TRBJ1-2	-	TGTGCCAGCAGCCAAGGGTGGGGGACAGGGGCTCGCGGCTACACCTTC	CASSQGWGTGARGYTF
-	TRBV3-1/TRBV3-2	TRBJ2-1	-	TGTGCCAGCAGCCAAGCGACCGGCCACGGGTACAATGAGCAGTTCTTC	CASSQATGHGYNEQFF
TRBD1	TRBV3-1/TRBV3-2	TRBJ2-5	-	TGTGCCAGCAGCCATAGATGGGCTAGACAGGGAGAGACCCAGTACTTC	CASSHRWARQGETQYF
-	TRBV10-3	TRBJ2-5	-	TGTGCCAGCGGGACGTTACAAGAGACCCAGTACTTC	CASGTLQETQYF
-	TRBV3-1/TRBV3-2	TRBJ2-1	-	TGTGCCAGCAGCCAAACTATCTACAATGAGCAGTTCTTC	CASSQTIYNEQFF
-	TRBV28	TRBJ2-3	-	TGTGCCAGCAACGCAGGCGGGACTAGCACAGATACGCAGTATTTT	CASNAGGTSTDTQYF
TRBD2	TRBV7-3	TRBJ2-3	-	TGTGCCAGCAGCTTAAGGACTAGTGCCTACACAGATACGCAGTATTTT	CASSLRTSAYTDTQYF
TRBD1	TRBV7-9	TRBJ2-2	-	TGTGCCAGCAAAGAGGGGGCGTCCGGGGAGCTGTTTTTT	CASKEGASGELFF